One sample yielded the 18 T cell receptor beta chains listed below, sequenced in a study of T cell repertoires in cytomegalovirus infection. TCRdb analysed the reads with MiXCR anew, one entry per CDR3 protein. The profile shows more than 350,000 distinct CDR3 sequences, around 32% of them singletons. The specimen sequenced was PBMCs. Receptors were obtained from a human donor in good health (CMV status not recorded). Some clones in this sample may be carry-over from other donors' samples.

This clonotype showed up just a few times. The genes are TRBV4-1 and TRBJ2-7; D gene uncertain. The germline V and J ends were trimmed by 1 base and 3 bases, with 13 bases remaining between them. Germline CDR1 and CDR2: MGHRA and YSYEKL. The CDR3 extends over 15 amino acids. CDR3 sequence: CASSQVVGLNYEQYF. The CDR3 DNA is TGCGCCAGCAGCCAAGTCGTAGGGCTCAACTACGAGCAGTACTTC.

The rearrangement joins TRBV5-6 to TRBJ2-1; 9 nucleotides line up with TRBD2. The CDR3 is 16 amino acids. Per germline, CDR1 SGHDT and CDR2 YYEEEE. V shed 7 bases, J shed 9 bases, and the junction held 17 bases outside the gene matches. The CDR3 nucleotides read TGTGCCAGCCGTCGGTATGGTCAGTCTAGCGGGGTTGAGCAGTTCTTC. It encodes CASRRYGQSSGVEQFF.

The J gene is TRBJ2-7, the V gene TRBV28, with 10 nucleotides matching TRBD1. J was trimmed by 9 bases and V by 2 bases; bases with no gene match: 13. The CDR3 spans 16 residues. Germline assignment: CDR1 MDHEN and CDR2 SYDVKM. The CDR3 region is CASSLGAGTGDDAQYF. In DNA form, the CDR3 reads TGTGCCAGCAGTTTAGGCGCCGGGACAGGGGACGACGCGCAGTACTTC.

CDR3 loop: CSASLTTRSYNEQFF. CDR3 coding DNA: TGCAGTGCTAGTCTTACTACCCGCTCCTACAATGAGCAGTTCTTC. The rearrangement joins TRBV20-1 to TRBJ2-1, with D hard to call. The V gene's germline CDR1 is DFQATT and CDR2 SNEGSKA (reference sequence). The CDR3 loop spans 15 amino acids. V shed 3 bases and J shed 0 bases, with 12 bases lying between them.

This clonotype was seen a single time. This sequence joins TRBV19 and TRBJ2-2, with a possible D match to TRBD2 (5 bases). CDR1 is LNHDA and CDR2 is SQIVND in the germline V gene (reference sequence). V was shortened by 0 bases and J by 7 bases, with 15 bases between the two germline ends. The CDR3 has 16 residues. The CDR3, as DNA: TGTGCCAGTAGTATAGACCCCGGCGGGCTCTTCGGGGAGCTGTTTTTT. Its translation: CASSIDPGGLFGELFF.

Notes on this clonotype: The CDR3 ends on some other residue instead of the conserved phenylalanine or tryptophan, so this is likely a read error. The rearrangement uses TRBV7-2 and TRBJ2-1; tentative D call: TRBD2 (6 bases). The length of the CDR3 is 17 residues. Between the trimmed V and J ends, which lost 5 bases and 4 bases, there was a span of 21 bases. Per germline, CDR1 SGHTA and CDR2 FQGNSA. CDR3 residues: CASSPTIDLRGYNEQFL. The CDR3 DNA reads TGTGCCAGCAGCCCCACTATTGACCTTCGGGGGTACAATGAGCAGTTCTTA.

This clonotype occurred a few times. The chain recombines TRBV29-1 with TRBJ2-2; 8 bases fit TRBD2. J was trimmed by 1 base and V by 3 bases; bases with no gene match: 4. The CDR3 is 15 residues long. The germline V gene has CDR1 SQVTM and CDR2 ANQGSEA. Here the CDR3 DNA reads TGCAGCGTTGATGGTAGCGGGGAGAACACCGGGGAGCTGTTTTTT. Amino acids: CSVDGSGENTGELFF.

This clonotype was found a few times. This chain links TRBV5-1 with TRBJ2-1, with D hard to call. CDR3 length: 13 residues. Germline CDR1 SGHRS, CDR2 YFSETQ. Trimming took 1 base from V and 5 from J, leaving 7 bases between them. The CDR3 sequence is CASSLSRNNEQFF. The CDR3 DNA reads as TGCGCCAGCAGCTTGTCTAGGAACAATGAGCAGTTCTTC.

With regard to this clonotype: A junction end diverges from the germline sequence, so it may reflect a read error. The chain couples TRBV5-1 to TRBJ2-3; D is perhaps TRBD2 (8 bases). CDR3 length: 19 residues. From germline, CDR1 is SGHRS and CDR2 YFSETQ. In DNA form, the CDR3 reads TGCGCCAGCAGCTTGGGTTCCAGCGGGGGCTGGGTTGGGACAGATACGCCGTATTTT. This codes for CASSLGSSGGWVGTDTPYF.

The table lists this clonotype with a few counts. The chain combines TRBV28 with TRBJ2-7, with 9 bases identical to TRBD1. V was pared by 1 base and J by 3 bases, with 4 bases of the junction left unmatched. The germline gives CDR1 MDHEN, CDR2 SYDVKM. This CDR3 region has 15 residues. The CDR3 is CASSLSGQGVYEQYF. The CDR3 nucleotides are TGTGCCAGCAGTTTATCGGGACAGGGCGTCTACGAGCAGTACTTC.

The chain uses TRBV4-1 and TRBJ1-1; D is unclear. Trimming removed 5 bases from V and 1 base from J, with 11 bases in between. This CDR3 spans 14 amino acids. Germline lookup yields CDR1 MGHRA and CDR2 YSYEKL. CDR3 in DNA: TGCGCCAGCAGCTTCAGCGCGGGGAACACTGAAGCTTTCTTT. This codes for CASSFSAGNTEAFF.

The V and J genes are TRBV4-1 and TRBJ1-1, with 11 bases matching TRBD1. The CDR3 length is 16 residues. V gave up 4 bases and J gave up 4 bases; unmatched junction bases: 8. From germline, CDR1 is MGHRA and CDR2 YSYEKL. CDR3 in amino acids: CASSPRTGGGGTEAFF. The CDR3 DNA is TGCGCCAGCAGCCCCAGGACAGGGGGCGGTGGCACTGAAGCTTTCTTT.

This clonotype was seen a handful of times. The rearrangement joins TRBV27 to TRBJ2-2; 8 positions match TRBD2. The length of the CDR3 is 14 residues. Per the germline V gene, CDR1 is MNHEY and CDR2 is SMNVEV (reference sequence). J was trimmed by 5 bases and V by 3 bases; bases with no gene match: 2. CDR3 residues: CASSFGGDTGELFF. DNA of the CDR3: TGTGCCAGCAGTTTCGGGGGGGATACCGGGGAGCTGTTTTTT.

This clonotype was counted a single time. The V and J genes are TRBV2 and TRBJ1-2; TRBD1 might be the D (6 bases). Germline V gene data show CDR1 as SNHLY and CDR2 as FYNNEI. The CDR3 contains 18 residues. Deletions cut 5 bases from V and 3 bases from J, with 25 bases between. CDR3: CASSQRGHELVGDYGYTF. The CDR3 region has the DNA TGTGCCAGCAGTCAAAGGGGACATGAGTTGGTGGGAGACTATGGCTACACCTTC.

On this clonotype itself: This may arise from a read error, as a much more abundant clone is one base away. Without the conserved terminal phenylalanine or tryptophan, this CDR3 likely stems from a read error. This sequence joins TRBV18 and TRBJ1-5; D is undetermined. The CDR3 is 15 residues long. V shed 1 base and J shed 2 bases, with 9 bases lying between them. Per the germline V gene, CDR1 is KGHSH and CDR2 is LQKENI. The CDR3 DNA reads as TGTGCCAGCTCACCACAGGGAAGTGGCAATCAGCCCCAGCATTTG. The encoded protein is CASSPQGSGNQPQHL.

This chain connects TRBV4-2 to TRBJ2-3; 10 nucleotides align to TRBD2. In germline, CDR1 is LGHNA, CDR2 YNFKEQ. V lost 5 bases to trimming and J lost 2 bases; unmatched junction nucleotides: 13. This CDR3 has 18 residues. The CDR3 DNA reads as TGTGCCAGCAGCTCCCGAGGGGCTCTAGCGGGGGCCACAGATACGCAGTATTTT. It codes for CASSSRGALAGATDTQYF.

Regarding this clonotype: Germline and junction disagree at one end, which may indicate a read error. The chain has TRBV7-6 and TRBJ1-5; D ambiguous. Germline V gene lookup returns CDR1 SGHVS and CDR2 FNYEAQ. This CDR3 contains 16 residues. The CDR3 region is CDSSVGLGMSNQPQHF. DNA for the CDR3: TGTGACAGCAGCGTTGGTCTGGGGATGAGCAATCAGCCCCAGCATTTT.

This clonotype has only a few counts. This chain uses TRBV10-3 with TRBJ2-3; D possibly matches TRBD1 or TRBD2 (7 bases each). Trimming took 8 bases from V and 2 from J, leaving 17 bases between them. Germline loops: CDR1 ENHRY, CDR2 SYGVKD. The CDR3 loop spans 15 amino acids. CDR3 nucleotides: TGTGCCATCTCGGGCAGGGGGGGACTCACAGATACGCAGTATTTT. Encoded protein: CAISGRGGLTDTQYF.